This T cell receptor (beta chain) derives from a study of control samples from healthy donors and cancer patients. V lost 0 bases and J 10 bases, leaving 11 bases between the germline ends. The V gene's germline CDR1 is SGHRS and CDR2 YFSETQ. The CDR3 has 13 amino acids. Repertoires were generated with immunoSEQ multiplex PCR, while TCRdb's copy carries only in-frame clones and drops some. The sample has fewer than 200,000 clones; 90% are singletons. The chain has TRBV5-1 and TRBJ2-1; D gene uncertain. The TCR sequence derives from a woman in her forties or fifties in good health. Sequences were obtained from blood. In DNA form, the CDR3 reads TGCGCCAGCAGCTTGGAGCTAGGTAACGAGCAGTTCTTC. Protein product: CASSLELGNEQFF. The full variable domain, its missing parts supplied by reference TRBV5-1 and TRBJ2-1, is KAGVTQTPRYLIKTRGQQVTLSCSPISGHRSVSWYQQTPGQGLQFLFEYFSETQRNKGNFPGRFSGRQFSNSRSEMNVSTLELGDSALYLCASSLELGNEQFFGPGTRLTVL.